The rows below give T cell receptor beta chains drawn from one sample of a study of OX40 agonist ivuxolimab in advanced cancers. Measured with immunoSEQ multiplex PCR; TCRdb has only the in-frame clones, and not every one. The sample includes 97,000 or so clones, 85% to 90% of them seen just once. Material: CD4+ or CD8+ T cells sorted from blood, obtained in a trial of the OX40 agonist ivuxolimab. Receptors originate from an adult with an advanced solid tumor such as melanoma, head and neck, liver or kidney cancer. The CDR3 runs from the conserved cysteine through the conserved F or W. The order of the fields is V gene, J gene, clone size, D gene, CDR3 protein, CDR3 DNA. A D gene is named only where the DNA matches it firmly. Only part of the rows carry a size: once, few, many, or a class if the clone is expanded.

TRBV6-6	TRBJ2-1	.	.	CASKTSSYNEQFF	TGTGCCAGCAAAACGAGCTCCTACAATGAGCAGTTCTTC
TRBV5-1	TRBJ2-1	.	.	CASSLEGVAYNEQFF	TGCGCCAGCAGCTTGGAGGGTGTCGCCTACAATGAGCAGTTCTTC
TRBV28	TRBJ2-3	.	.	CASSLVQGYTDTQYF	TGTGCCAGCAGTTTAGTACAGGGATACACAGATACGCAGTATTTT
TRBV10-3	TRBJ2-3	.	TRBD2	CAISTLAGRGAPDTQYF	TGTGCCATCAGTACCCTAGCGGGGCGGGGGGCCCCCGATACGCAGTATTTT
TRBV7-9	TRBJ1-1	.	.	CASSPRDLANTEAFF	TGTGCCAGCAGCCCACGGGACTTAGCGAACACTGAAGCTTTCTTT
TRBV7-9	TRBJ1-4	.	TRBD1	CASSGRDSQNEKLFF	TGTGCCAGCAGCGGGCGGGACAGCCAGAATGAAAAACTGTTTTTT
TRBV18	TRBJ2-3	.	TRBD2	CASSPPGSGGSTDTQYF	TGTGCCAGCTCACCACCGGGGAGCGGGGGAAGCACAGATACGCAGTATTTT
TRBV5-6	TRBJ1-2	.	.	CASSVDSNYGYTF	TGTGCCAGCAGCGTAGACAGTAACTATGGCTACACCTTC
TRBV25-1	TRBJ2-2	.	TRBD2	CASSGGLAGHTGELFF	TGTGCCAGCAGTGGCGGACTAGCGGGCCACACCGGGGAGCTGTTTTTT
TRBV18	TRBJ2-1	.	.	CASSPFADEQFF	TGTGCCAGCTCACCATTCGCGGATGAGCAGTTCTTC
TRBV30	TRBJ1-2	few	TRBD1	CAYARDRPYGYTF	TGTGCCTATGCCCGGGACAGGCCCTATGGCTACACCTTC
TRBV6-1	TRBJ2-3	.	TRBD2	CASTFSGSADTQYF	TGTGCCAGCACCTTCAGCGGGAGCGCAGATACGCAGTATTTT
TRBV13	TRBJ1-1	few	.	CASSSSHRRQVGTEAFF	TGTGCCAGCAGCTCCTCCCACCGCCGACAGGTAGGCACTGAAGCTTTCTTT
TRBV9	TRBJ2-2	.	.	CASSVAAGELFF	TGTGCCAGCAGCGTAGCAGCCGGGGAGCTGTTTTTT
TRBV5-1	TRBJ2-1	.	TRBD2	CASSNGLAGGTYNEQFF	TGCGCCAGCAGCAACGGACTAGCGGGAGGGACCTACAATGAGCAGTTCTTC
TRBV19	TRBJ1-1	few	TRBD1	CASSPQGAMNTEAFF	TGTGCCAGTAGTCCCCAGGGGGCAATGAACACTGAAGCTTTCTTT
TRBV10-3	TRBJ2-2	.	TRBD1	CAISELWDRPANTGELFF	TGTGCCATCAGTGAACTATGGGACAGACCTGCGAACACCGGGGAGCTGTTTTTT
TRBV29-1	TRBJ1-1	.	.	CSVGTRKELNTEAFF	TGCAGCGTTGGTACACGGAAGGAATTGAACACTGAAGCTTTCTTT
TRBV15	TRBJ1-5	.	TRBD1	CATSRISHGTGSQPQHF	TGTGCCACCAGCAGAATATCACACGGGACAGGCAGTCAGCCCCAGCATTTT
TRBV9	TRBJ1-5	.	.	CASGKEGNQPQHF	TGTGCCAGCGGTAAGGAGGGAAATCAGCCCCAGCATTTT
TRBV19	TRBJ2-5	.	.	CASSIRKSYGTQYF	TGTGCCAGTAGTATAAGGAAAAGCTACGGGACCCAGTACTTC
TRBV11-2	TRBJ2-5	once	.	CASSFSGGGVETQYF	TGTGCCAGCAGCTTTTCAGGCGGCGGGGTAGAGACCCAGTACTTC
TRBV6-1	TRBJ1-2	.	TRBD1	CASSDWTGDGYTF	TGTGCCAGCAGTGACTGGACAGGGGATGGCTACACCTTC
TRBV6-1	TRBJ2-7	.	TRBD2	CASSLRSGIEQYF	TGTGCCAGCAGTCTACGTAGCGGGATCGAGCAGTACTTC
TRBV19	TRBJ1-1	.	.	CASSMRQMNTEAFF	TGTGCCAGTAGTATGAGGCAAATGAACACTGAAGCTTTCTTT
TRBV6-1	TRBJ1-6	.	TRBD1	CASQDRSSYNSPLHF	TGTGCCAGCCAGGACAGGAGCTCCTATAATTCACCCCTCCACTTT
TRBV28	TRBJ1-1	.	TRBD1	CASSPRQGAGDTEAFF	TGTGCCAGCAGTCCGCGACAGGGGGCCGGGGACACTGAAGCTTTCTTT
TRBV7-3	TRBJ1-4	.	.	CASSSWQGYEKLFF	TGTGCCAGCAGCTCATGGCAGGGTTATGAAAAACTGTTTTTT
TRBV6-5	TRBJ1-6	.	.	CASSRVSSPLHF	TGTGCCAGCAGCCGCGTCAGTTCACCCCTCCACTTT
TRBV2	TRBJ2-4	.	.	CASSEVSVKNIQYF	TGTGCCAGCAGTGAAGTGTCCGTCAAAAACATTCAGTACTTC
TRBV9	TRBJ1-6	.	TRBD1	CASSGSRDRGNSPLHF	TGTGCCAGCAGCGGGTCCCGGGACAGGGGCAATTCACCCCTCCACTTT
TRBV5-1	TRBJ2-2	.	.	CASRSGGIETGELFF	TGCGCCAGCAGAAGTGGAGGGATAGAGACCGGGGAGCTGTTTTTT
TRBV10-3	TRBJ1-1	.	.	CAISDSDAWTEAFF	TGTGCCATCAGTGATTCGGACGCATGGACTGAAGCTTTCTTT
TRBV10-3	TRBJ2-6	.	.	CAISDSTRGKGNVLTF	TGTGCCATCAGTGACTCTACACGTGGGAAGGGCAACGTCCTGACTTTC
TRBV19	TRBJ2-5	once	.	CASSMSRQETQYF	TGTGCCAGTAGTATGTCTAGACAAGAGACCCAGTACTTC
TRBV7-2	TRBJ2-1	.	.	CASREPGRGNEQFF	TGTGCCAGCAGAGAACCGGGACGGGGCAATGAGCAGTTCTTC
TRBV4-1	TRBJ1-1	once	.	CASSQGAGARIMNTEAFF	TGCGCCAGCAGCCAAGGGGCGGGAGCAAGAATTATGAACACTGAAGCTTTCTTT
TRBV6-4	TRBJ1-2	.	.	CASSDSAGHNYGYTF	TGTGCCAGCAGTGACTCTGCGGGGCACAACTATGGCTACACCTTC
TRBV29-1	TRBJ2-2	.	TRBD1	CSVEGTGSVGELFF	TGCAGCGTTGAGGGGACAGGGAGCGTCGGGGAGCTGTTTTTT
TRBV6-1	TRBJ2-3	.	TRBD1	CASMRQGASTDTQYF	TGTGCCAGCATGAGACAGGGGGCTAGCACAGATACGCAGTATTTT
TRBV21-1	TRBJ1-5	.	.	CASSKERGRRNQPQHF	TGTGCCAGCAGCAAAGAGAGGGGTAGAAGGAATCAGCCCCAGCATTTT
TRBV19	TRBJ2-5	.	TRBD2	CASNRGGRGETQYF	TGTGCCAGTAATCGGGGGGGCCGAGGGGAAACCCAGTACTTC
TRBV19	TRBJ1-1	.	TRBD1	CASSIGAGGVGTEAFF	TGTGCCAGTAGTATAGGTGCAGGGGGAGTCGGCACTGAAGCTTTCTTT
TRBV28	TRBJ2-7	.	TRBD1	CASSPRDRAIYEQYF	TGTGCCAGCAGTCCCCGGGACAGGGCTATTTACGAGCAGTACTTC
TRBV23-1	TRBJ2-1	.	.	CASSQSFARYNEQFF	TGCGCCAGCAGTCAATCGTTTGCCAGGTACAATGAGCAGTTCTTC
TRBV6-1	TRBJ1-6	.	TRBD1	CASGRDSHYNSPLHF	TGTGCCAGCGGTCGGGACAGTCACTATAATTCACCCCTCCACTTT
TRBV5-5	TRBJ1-1	.	.	CASSPGGGMRNTEAFF	TGTGCCAGCAGCCCTGGTGGGGGGATGCGGAACACTGAAGCTTTCTTT
TRBV28	TRBJ1-2	.	.	CASRWPTNYGYTF	TGTGCCAGCAGATGGCCTACGAACTATGGCTACACCTTC
TRBV6-5	TRBJ2-3	.	.	CASSYSPGGTDTQYF	TGTGCCAGCAGTTACTCGCCAGGTGGAACAGATACGCAGTATTTT